The 10 T cell receptor beta chains reported below all come from one sample, sequenced in a study of blood T cell repertoires in COVID-19. This table comes from immunoSEQ multiplex PCR, and its TCRdb copy is limited to in-frame clones, with some not included. Of 300,000 or so clones listed, roughly 86% were seen once; the top ten hold approximately 2.9%. The material sequenced was PBMCs or T cells enriched from blood (not recorded which). The receptors come from a woman in her 50s who had been exposed to COVID-19.

The chain has TRBV7-9 and TRBJ2-7; 9 bases are a match to TRBD2. The CDR3 has 14 amino acids. Germline V gene sequence: CDR1 SEHNR, CDR2 FQNEAQ (reference sequence). V lost 5 bases to trimming and J lost 5 bases; unmatched junction nucleotides: 7. CDR3 sequence: CASSKSGTSHEQYF. The CDR3 DNA reads as TGTGCCAGCAGCAAATCCGGGACTAGCCACGAGCAGTACTTC.

The chain carries TRBV6-5 and TRBJ2-6; 9 bases match TRBD1. Losses at the gene ends were 8 bases for V and 0 bases for J; bases not matched to a gene: 2. The CDR3 length is 15 residues. The germline V gene has CDR1 MNHEY and CDR2 SVGAGI. The CDR3 DNA sequence: TGTGCCAGCGGACAGGGGTTCTCTGGGGCCAACGTCCTGACTTTC. It encodes CASGQGFSGANVLTF.

The V gene is TRBV5-1, the J gene TRBJ2-2, with no clear D. Trimming removed 0 bases from V and 4 bases from J, with 7 bases in between. This CDR3 has 14 residues. Germline V CDR1 and CDR2: SGHRS, YFSETQ. The CDR3 here is CASSLVQVTGELFF. The CDR3 bases are TGCGCCAGCAGCTTGGTTCAGGTCACCGGGGAGCTGTTTTTT. The full variable domain, in which reference TRBV5-1 and TRBJ2-2 provide the parts outside the CDR3, is KAGVTQTPRYLIKTRGQQVTLSCSPISGHRSVSWYQQTPGQGLQFLFEYFSETQRNKGNFPGRFSGRQFSNSRSEMNVSTLELGDSALYLCASSLVQVTGELFFGEGSRLTVL.

This chain joins TRBV2 and TRBJ2-5; 7 bases match TRBD1. This CDR3 is built from 14 residues. The ends lost 5 bases at V and 5 bases at J; junction bases unmatched: 8. The germline V gene encodes CDR1 SNHLY and CDR2 FYNNEI. CDR3 nucleotide sequence: TGTGCCAGCAGTCTTAACAGGGGTGAGGAGACCCAGTACTTC. The encoded protein is CASSLNRGEETQYF.

J is TRBJ2-7 and V is TRBV7-9; 7 bases fit TRBD1. The length of the CDR3 is 13 residues. The junction had 8 bases not matched to a gene; V was cut back by 5 bases and J by 7 bases. Germline CDR1 and CDR2: SEHNR and FQNEAQ (reference sequence). The CDR3 DNA follows: TGTGCCAGCAGCCCTAATGGGGACAGAGAGCAGTACTTC. Amino acid sequence: CASSPNGDREQYF.

This chain joins TRBV28 and TRBJ1-1; D is perhaps TRBD1 (6 bases). This CDR3 is 14 amino acids long. V lost 2 bases and J 7 bases, leaving 14 bases between the germline ends. Per the germline V gene, CDR1 is MDHEN and CDR2 is SYDVKM. This CDR3 reads CASSLVLRQVEAFF. In DNA form, the CDR3 reads TGTGCCAGCAGTTTAGTCCTCAGACAGGTTGAAGCTTTCTTT.

The rearrangement joins TRBV28 to TRBJ1-4; D gene ambiguous. The germline CDR1 and CDR2 sequences are MDHEN and SYDVKM. Deletions cut 2 bases from V and 3 bases from J, with 7 bases between. The CDR3 totals 14 residues. The CDR3 loop reads CASSLRAANEKLFF. The CDR3 DNA reads TGTGCCAGCAGTTTACGTGCGGCTAATGAAAAACTGTTTTTT.

As to this clone: Other nucleotide sequences in the sample specify the same CDR3. The chain links TRBV6-5 to TRBJ1-3, with TRBD1 as a possible D gene (5 bases). V lost 4 bases and J lost 4, with 8 bases in between. Germline assignment: CDR1 MNHEY and CDR2 SVGAGI. This CDR3 is built from 13 residues. The CDR3 is CASSSGSGNTIYF. The DNA for the CDR3 is TGTGCCAGCAGTTCAGGGTCAGGAAACACCATATATTTT.

V and J are TRBV9 and TRBJ2-3; a weak D match, TRBD2 (6 bases). With 4 bases removed from V and 3 bases from J, the gap between germline ends came to 15 bases. The CDR3 extends over 15 amino acids. CDR1 and CDR2 from the germline V gene are SGDLS and YYNGEE. The CDR3 loop is CASSSRLDGTDTQYF. CDR3 DNA sequence: TGTGCCAGCAGCTCCCGACTAGACGGAACAGATACGCAGTATTTT.

The chain recombines TRBV3-1 (or the pseudogene TRBV3-2) with TRBJ2-2; D gene unclear. CDR3 length: 14 amino acids. V shed 4 bases and J shed 1 base, with 7 bases lying between them. Germline loops: CDR1 LGHDT, CDR2 YNNKEL (reference sequence). CDR3 nucleotide sequence: TGTGCCAGCAGCCCCAGACAGAACACCGGGGAGCTGTTTTTT. Its protein is CASSPRQNTGELFF.